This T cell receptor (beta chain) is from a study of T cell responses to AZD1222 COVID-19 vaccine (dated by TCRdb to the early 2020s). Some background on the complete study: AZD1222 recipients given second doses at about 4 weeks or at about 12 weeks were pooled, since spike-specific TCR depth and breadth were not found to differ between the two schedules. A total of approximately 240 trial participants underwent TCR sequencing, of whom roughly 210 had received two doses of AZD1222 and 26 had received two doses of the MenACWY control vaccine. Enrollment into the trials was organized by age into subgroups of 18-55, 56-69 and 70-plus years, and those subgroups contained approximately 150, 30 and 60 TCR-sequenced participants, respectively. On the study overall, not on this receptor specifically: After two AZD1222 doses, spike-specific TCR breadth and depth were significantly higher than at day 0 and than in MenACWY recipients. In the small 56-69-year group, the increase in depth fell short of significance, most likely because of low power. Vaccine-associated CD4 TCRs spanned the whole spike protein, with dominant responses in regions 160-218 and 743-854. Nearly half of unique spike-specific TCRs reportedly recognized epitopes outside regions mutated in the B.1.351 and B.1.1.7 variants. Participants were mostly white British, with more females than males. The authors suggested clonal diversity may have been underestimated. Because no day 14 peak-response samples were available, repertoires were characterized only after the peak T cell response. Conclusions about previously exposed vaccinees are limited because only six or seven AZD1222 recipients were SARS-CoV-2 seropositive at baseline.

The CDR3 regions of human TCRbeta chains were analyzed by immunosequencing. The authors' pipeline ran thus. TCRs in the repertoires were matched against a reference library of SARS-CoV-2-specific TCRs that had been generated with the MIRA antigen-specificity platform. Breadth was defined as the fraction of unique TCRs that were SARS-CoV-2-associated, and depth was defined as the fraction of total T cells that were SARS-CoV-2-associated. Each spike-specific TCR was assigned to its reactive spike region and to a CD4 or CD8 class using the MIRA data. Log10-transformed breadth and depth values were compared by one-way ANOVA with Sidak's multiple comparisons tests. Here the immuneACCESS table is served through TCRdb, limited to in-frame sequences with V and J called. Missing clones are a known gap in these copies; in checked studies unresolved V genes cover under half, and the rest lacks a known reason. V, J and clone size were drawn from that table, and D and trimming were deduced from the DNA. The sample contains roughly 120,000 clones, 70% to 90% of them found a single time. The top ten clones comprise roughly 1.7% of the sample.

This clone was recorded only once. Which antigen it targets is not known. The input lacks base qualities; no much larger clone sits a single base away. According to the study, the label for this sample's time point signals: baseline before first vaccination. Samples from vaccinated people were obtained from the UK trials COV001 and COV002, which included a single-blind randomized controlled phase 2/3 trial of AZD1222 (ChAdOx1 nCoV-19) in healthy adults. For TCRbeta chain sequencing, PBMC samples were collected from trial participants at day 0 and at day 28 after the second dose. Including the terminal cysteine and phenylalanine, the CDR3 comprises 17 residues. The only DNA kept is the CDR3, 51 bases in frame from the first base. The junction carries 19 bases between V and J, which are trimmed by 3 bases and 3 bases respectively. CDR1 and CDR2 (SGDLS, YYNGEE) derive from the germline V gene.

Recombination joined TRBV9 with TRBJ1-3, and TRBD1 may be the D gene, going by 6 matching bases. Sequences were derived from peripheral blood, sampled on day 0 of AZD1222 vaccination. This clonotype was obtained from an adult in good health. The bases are TGTGCCAGCAGCGCCATGGGACAAACTTTAGGTGGAAACACCATATATTTT. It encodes CASSAMGQTLGGNTIYF.